This is a list of T cell receptor beta chains from one sample in a study of blood T cells in healthy people across ages. TCRdb analysed the 5' RACE reads with MiXCR anew, one entry per CDR3 protein. The data contain 1.5 million to 2 million distinct CDR3 sequences, roughly two fifths of them seen just once; the ten biggest clones take up under 30%. Sequences were obtained from blood. All receptors derive from a human donor in good health. The CDR3 runs from the conserved cysteine through the conserved F or W. Fields, in order: clone size, J gene, V gene, D gene, CDR3 DNA, CDR3 protein. The D gene is left open where the match is weak. For some rows the clone size is stated as once, few or many, or as a class when expanded; others skip it.

clone_size: -
j_call: TRBJ1-1
v_call: TRBV11-2
d_call: -
cdr3_nt: TGTGCCAGCAGCTTAGTAGGACAGACAATGAACACTGAAGCTTTCTTT
cdr3_aa: CASSLVGQTMNTEAFF

clone_size: -
j_call: TRBJ1-1
v_call: TRBV27
d_call: TRBD1
cdr3_nt: TGTGCCAGCAGTTCCTCGGACAGGGGGCCCACTGAAGCTTTCTTT
cdr3_aa: CASSSSDRGPTEAFF

clone_size: -
j_call: TRBJ1-5
v_call: TRBV20-1
d_call: -
cdr3_nt: TGCAGTGCTAGAGTCGACGGCTATAGCAATCAGCCCCAGCATTTT
cdr3_aa: CSARVDGYSNQPQHF

clone_size: -
j_call: TRBJ1-1
v_call: TRBV20-1
d_call: -
cdr3_nt: TGCAGTGCTAGCATACTCCACCCGGCCACTGAAGCTTTCTTT
cdr3_aa: CSASILHPATEAFF

clone_size: few
j_call: TRBJ1-2
v_call: TRBV7-3
d_call: -
cdr3_nt: TGTGCCAGCAGCTTAAATGGGGAAAGCTATGGCTACACCTTC
cdr3_aa: CASSLNGESYGYTF

clone_size: few
j_call: TRBJ2-5
v_call: TRBV7-2
d_call: -
cdr3_nt: TGTGCCAGCAGCTTAGCGGGGTTAAGTGACCAAGAGACCCAGTACTTC
cdr3_aa: CASSLAGLSDQETQYF

clone_size: -
j_call: TRBJ2-3
v_call: TRBV4-1
d_call: -
cdr3_nt: TGCGCCAGCAGCCGAGAAAGACCGGAACAGGGCACAGATACGCAGTATTTT
cdr3_aa: CASSRERPEQGTDTQYF

clone_size: few
j_call: TRBJ1-2
v_call: TRBV6-5
d_call: -
cdr3_nt: TGTGCCAGCACGGCAGGGAGGAACTATGGCTACACCTTC
cdr3_aa: CASTAGRNYGYTF

clone_size: -
j_call: TRBJ2-1
v_call: TRBV10-3
d_call: -
cdr3_nt: TGTGCCATCAGTGACACGCGTTACGGGGGCTCTTACGATGAGCAGTTCTTC
cdr3_aa: CAISDTRYGGSYDEQFF

clone_size: -
j_call: TRBJ1-1
v_call: TRBV11-3
d_call: TRBD1
cdr3_nt: TGTGCCAGCAGCCCGCAGACAGGGACATCGAATCCGGGCACTGAAGCTTTCTTT
cdr3_aa: CASSPQTGTSNPGTEAFF

clone_size: -
j_call: TRBJ1-1
v_call: TRBV14
d_call: -
cdr3_nt: TGTGCCAGCAGCCGAACTAGGACAGTGAACACTGAAGCTTTCTTT
cdr3_aa: CASSRTRTVNTEAFF

clone_size: -
j_call: TRBJ2-7
v_call: TRBV7-2
d_call: -
cdr3_nt: TGTGCCAGCAGCTTAGAGCCGACAGCCTACGAGCAGTACTTC
cdr3_aa: CASSLEPTAYEQYF

clone_size: few
j_call: TRBJ1-2
v_call: TRBV3-1
d_call: -
cdr3_nt: TGTGCCAGCAGCCAAGAACCAGGGTCCTATGGCTACACCTTC
cdr3_aa: CASSQEPGSYGYTF

clone_size: few
j_call: TRBJ2-1
v_call: TRBV4-2
d_call: TRBD2
cdr3_nt: TGTGCCAGCAGCCAAGCGGGGGGGCGATCCAATGAGCAGTTCTTC
cdr3_aa: CASSQAGGRSNEQFF

clone_size: few
j_call: TRBJ2-1
v_call: TRBV4-2
d_call: TRBD1
cdr3_nt: TGTGCCAGCAGCCGGAACCTGGACAGGGAGTGGTTCTTC
cdr3_aa: CASSRNLDREWFF

clone_size: -
j_call: TRBJ2-7
v_call: TRBV27
d_call: TRBD1
cdr3_nt: TGTGCCAGCAGTTGGGGGACAGAGTACGAGCAGTACTTC
cdr3_aa: CASSWGTEYEQYF